This T cell receptor (beta chain) was observed in a study of shared clonotypes between healthy human individuals. CDR3 length equals 13 residues. From germline, CDR1 is LNHDA and CDR2 SQIVND (reference sequence). The germline V and J ends were trimmed by 4 bases and 1 base, with 6 bases remaining between them. At the deep level, the assay was run. Here immunoSEQ multiplex PCR was the method, and the copy in TCRdb shows in-frame clones only, minus some. The sample lists approximately 1.4 million clones; 95% to 99% were seen once. General study points: The represented genetic and exposure-history diversity was limited by the small number of donors. Clonotype sharing across donors was expected to vary with sequencing depth.

As to this clone: What it binds is unknown.

The chain carries TRBV19 and TRBJ2-3; no clear D gene. This sequence originates from a man aged 30-40 years in good health. Sample: naive CD4+ T cells sorted from blood. Subset specified: CD45RA+ positively selected. This CDR3 reads CASSSRRTDTQYF. CDR3 nucleotide sequence: TGTGCCAGTAGTAGCAGGCGCACAGATACGCAGTATTTT.